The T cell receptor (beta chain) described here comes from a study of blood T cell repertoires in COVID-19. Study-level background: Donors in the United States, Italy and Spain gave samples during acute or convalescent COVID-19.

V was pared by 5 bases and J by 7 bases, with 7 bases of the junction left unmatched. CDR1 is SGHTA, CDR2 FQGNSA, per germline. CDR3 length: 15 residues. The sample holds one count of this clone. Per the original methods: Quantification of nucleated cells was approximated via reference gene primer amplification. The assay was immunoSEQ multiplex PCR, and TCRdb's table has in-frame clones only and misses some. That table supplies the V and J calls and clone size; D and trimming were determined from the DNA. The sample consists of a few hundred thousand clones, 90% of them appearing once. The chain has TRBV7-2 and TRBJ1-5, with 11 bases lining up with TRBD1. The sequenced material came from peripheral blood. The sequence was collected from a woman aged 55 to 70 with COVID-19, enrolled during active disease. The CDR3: CASSRDRGLGQPQHF. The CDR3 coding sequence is TGTGCCAGCAGCAGGGACAGGGGGTTAGGCCAGCCCCAGCATTTT.